Shown below are 13 T cell receptor beta chains from a single sample sequenced in a study of beta chain features in type 1 diabetes. No cognate antigen is known for these TCRs. Isolated RNA was reverse transcribed in full, so expressed TCRB transcripts were sequenced. Repertoires were generated with immunoSEQ multiplex PCR, while TCRdb's copy carries only in-frame clones and drops some. The sample holds some 700,000 clones, roughly 13% seen once. Study-level findings and limits: A moderate, significant TCRB CDR3 shortening appeared in type 1 diabetes across four CD4+ subsets.

The sample was naive CD4+ T cells from blood. The origin of the receptors is a man aged 18 to 30 with type 1 diabetes.

This clone appeared a few times. The gene calls are TRBV5-1 and TRBJ2-5; 13 bases are a match to TRBD2. The V and J ends lost 3 bases and 7 bases, in that order; junction bases with no gene match: 6. CDR3 size: 15 residues. Germline values: CDR1 SGHRS, CDR2 YFSETQ. The CDR3 is CASSSGLAGEWTQYF. As DNA, the CDR3 is TGCGCCAGCAGCTCCGGACTAGCGGGGGAATGGACCCAGTACTTC. Using reference TRBV5-1 and TRBJ2-5 for the parts outside the CDR3, the full variable domain is KAGVTQTPRYLIKTRGQQVTLSCSPISGHRSVSWYQQTPGQGLQFLFEYFSETQRNKGNFPGRFSGRQFSNSRSEMNVSTLELGDSALYLCASSSGLAGEWTQYFGPGTRLLVL.

The J gene is TRBJ2-3, the V gene TRBV6-1, with D perhaps matching TRBD2 (6 bases). Germline lookup yields CDR1 MNHNS and CDR2 SASEGT. This CDR3 comprises 14 residues. V lost 3 bases to trimming and J lost 9 bases, with 16 bases between them. CDR3: CASSEVFEGRTQYF. The CDR3, as DNA: TGTGCCAGCAGTGAGGTGTTCGAAGGGAGGACGCAGTATTTT.

In its sample, this clone was seen a few times. V usage is TRBV9 and J usage is TRBJ2-5; 7 bases are shared with TRBD1. The junction had 5 bases not matched to a gene; V was cut back by 4 bases and J by 5 bases. This CDR3 comprises 13 residues. Germline CDR1 reads SGDLS; CDR2 reads YYNGEE. CDR3 nucleotides: TGTGCCAGCAGCCCACAGGGGTGGGAGACCCAGTACTTC. Residues: CASSPQGWETQYF.

This clone has only a few counts. V and J are TRBV30 and TRBJ1-5; no clear D gene. Looked up from germline, CDR1 is GTSNPN and CDR2 is SVGIG (reference sequence). CDR3 length equals 14 residues. V was pared by 0 bases and J by 3 bases, with 9 bases between. CDR3 coding DNA: TGTGCCTGGAGTGTAGTAAAGGACAATCAGCCCCAGCATTTT. Translation: CAWSVVKDNQPQHF. The whole variable domain, filled in from reference TRBV30 and TRBJ1-5, reads SQTIHQWPATLVQPVGSPLSLECTVEGTSNPNLYWYRQAAGRGLQLLFYSVGIGQISSEVPQNLSASRPQDRQFILSSKKLLLSDSGFYLCAWSVVKDNQPQHFGDGTRLSIL.

The chain couples TRBV30 to TRBJ1-3; no reliable D call. Germline V CDR1 and CDR2: GTSNPN, SVGIG (reference sequence). CDR3 size: 14 residues. V was clipped by 4 bases and J by 4 bases, with 14 bases between them. The CDR3 reads CAWNQVTFGNTIYF. CDR3 coding DNA: TGTGCCTGGAACCAGGTGACTTTCGGAAACACCATATATTTT. Combining the CDR3 with reference TRBV30 and TRBJ1-3 gives the whole variable domain SQTIHQWPATLVQPVGSPLSLECTVEGTSNPNLYWYRQAAGRGLQLLFYSVGIGQISSEVPQNLSASRPQDRQFILSSKKLLLSDSGFYLCAWNQVTFGNTIYFGEGSWLTVV.

This chain links TRBV6-5 with TRBJ2-1, with 7 bases fitting TRBD2. The length of the CDR3 is 15 residues. Looked up from germline, CDR1 is MNHEY and CDR2 is SVGAGI. V shed 8 bases, J shed 5 bases, and the junction held 12 bases outside the gene matches. This CDR3 is CASSRGLADNNEQFF. DNA for the CDR3: TGTGCCAGCTCCCGTGGGCTAGCGGACAACAATGAGCAGTTCTTC.

V usage is TRBV29-1 and J usage is TRBJ1-1, with D tentatively TRBD1 (6 bases). CDR1 and CDR2 from the germline V gene are SQVTM and ANQGSEA. The CDR3 loop spans 13 amino acids. Deletions cut 4 bases from V and 1 base from J, with 10 bases between. The CDR3, as DNA: TGCAGCGTTGCAGGGGCCACGAACACTGAAGCTTTCTTT. This codes for CSVAGATNTEAFF.

The V gene is TRBV18, the J gene TRBJ2-3; 7 bases agree with TRBD2. Germline V gene sequence: CDR1 KGHSH, CDR2 LQKENI. This CDR3 has 15 residues. Trimming at V came to 3 bases and at J to 3 bases, leaving 6 bases not matched to a gene. The chain's CDR3 is CASSPSGVGTDTQYF. The CDR3, as DNA: TGTGCCAGCTCACCCAGCGGGGTAGGTACAGATACGCAGTATTTT. Combining the CDR3 with reference TRBV18 and TRBJ2-3 gives the whole variable domain NAGVMQNPRHLVRRRGQEARLRCSPMKGHSHVYWYRQLPEEGLKFMVYLQKENIIDESGMPKERFSAEFPKEGPSILRIQQVVRGDSAAYFCASSPSGVGTDTQYFGPGTRLTVL.

V gene TRBV7-9 combines with J gene TRBJ2-1, with D perhaps matching TRBD1 (6 bases). Deletions cut 2 bases from V and 1 base from J, with 9 bases between. There are 15 residues in the CDR3. Germline V gene data show CDR1 as SEHNR and CDR2 as FQNEAQ (reference sequence). As DNA, the CDR3 is TGTGCCAGCAGCTTAAACCAGGGGTCCTACAATGAGCAGTTCTTC. This gives the protein CASSLNQGSYNEQFF.

A few counts support this clone. The CDR3 DNA follows: TGCGCCAGCAGCCCCGAAGCCGGGGAGCTGTTTTTT. Translating it yields CASSPEAGELFF. The chain links TRBV5-1 to TRBJ2-2; no definite D call. The ends were cut back, 4 bases at V and 6 bases at J, with 7 bases in the middle. Germline V gene lookup returns CDR1 SGHRS and CDR2 YFSETQ. There are 12 residues in the CDR3.

This clone was observed a few times. The chain links TRBV16 to TRBJ1-2; D perhaps matches TRBD1 (5 bases). The V gene's germline CDR1 is KGHSY and CDR2 FQNENV. The CDR3 extends over 12 amino acids. Trimming shortened V by 3 bases and J by 8 bases, and 10 bases separated the two germline ends. CDR3 DNA: TGTGCCAGCAGCCAGAGCGGGGCGGGCTACACCTTC. Translating gives CASSQSGAGYTF.

This clone was found a few times. This chain uses TRBV2 with TRBJ1-2; 8 bases map to TRBD1. V shed 6 bases and J 3 bases; nucleotides not matched to a gene: 3. Germline CDR1 reads SNHLY; CDR2 reads FYNNEI. There are 13 residues in the CDR3. The CDR3 sequence is CASRGQADYGYTF. The CDR3 nucleotides are TGTGCCAGCAGGGGACAGGCGGACTATGGCTACACCTTC.

The chain carries TRBV7-8 and TRBJ2-6; 9 positions agree with TRBD1. Germline CDR1 SGHVS, CDR2 FQNEAQ. The V gene end was trimmed by 3 bases and the J gene end by 14 bases; junction bases not matched to a gene: 11. The CDR3 is 15 residues long. For the CDR3, the DNA is TGTGCCAGCAGCTTCCCGAGGGACAGGGCTCTCATCCTGACTTTC. This sequence encodes CASSFPRDRALILTF.